The next 28 T cell receptor beta chains were all read from a single sample in a study of vaccination and CD4 T cells after COVID-19. Antigen specificity for these receptors is unknown. As to time point: late sampling 161 to 241 days after vaccination in a few convalescent patients. Treatment defined: 10-day PBMC culture with coronavirus spike peptide pools or control peptides (ViraFEST assay). The Oncomine TCR Beta short-read assay was applied to DNA of cultured CD4+ T cells. From the PCR reads, TCRdb called clonotypes with MiXCR, one entry per CDR3 protein. The data contain about 20,000 distinct CDR3 sequences, approximately 38% of them singletons. This material consisted of CD4+ T cells from blood, cultured in vitro, taken about 7 months after SARS-CoV-2 vaccination. The receptors were gathered from a human donor who had recovered from COVID-19.

CDR3: CASSPGQGDEQYF. CDR3 DNA: TGTGCCAGCAGCCCGGGACAGGGCGACGAGCAGTACTTC. The rearrangement joins TRBV7-3 to TRBJ2-7; 9 bases are a match to TRBD1. The V gene's germline CDR1 is SGHTA and CDR2 FQGTGA. The CDR3 consists of 13 residues. J lost 5 bases, V lost 5 bases, and 4 bases had no gene match.

J is TRBJ2-3 and V is TRBV6-1; D is possibly TRBD2 (6 bases). CDR1 is MNHNS and CDR2 is SASEGT in the germline V gene. V shed 7 bases and J shed 1 base, with 9 bases lying between them. The CDR3 has 13 amino acids. CDR3 in amino acids: CASTGVGTDTQYF. CDR3 nucleotide sequence: TGTGCCAGCACGGGGGTGGGCACAGATACGCAGTATTTT.

This chain uses TRBV28 with TRBJ2-1; 10 bases agree with TRBD2. The CDR3 consists of 14 residues. The junction had 9 bases not matched to a gene; V was cut back by 10 bases and J by 6 bases. Germline-derived CDR1 and CDR2 are MDHEN and SYDVKM. As DNA, the CDR3 is TGTGCCACCTTCTGGGCTAGCGGGAGCAATGAGCAGTTCTTC. Its protein product is CATFWASGSNEQFF.

V gene TRBV2 combines with J gene TRBJ2-2; the D is unclear. Germline values: CDR1 SNHLY, CDR2 FYNNEI. CDR3 size: 14 residues. V lost 2 bases and J lost 1, with 5 bases in between. DNA of the CDR3: TGTGCCAGCAGTGAAATTCGGAACACCGGGGAGCTGTTTTTT. This translates into CASSEIRNTGELFF.

This clonotype was found a few times. The genes are TRBV15 and TRBJ2-6; a weak D match, TRBD1 (5 bases). The germline V gene has CDR1 LNHNV and CDR2 YYDKDF (reference sequence). V dropped 7 bases and J dropped 0 bases, with 13 bases sitting between them. The CDR3 is 16 residues long. The DNA of the CDR3 is TGTGCCACCACCCAGACAGTGCGCTCTGGGGCCAACGTCCTGACTTTC. Protein sequence: CATTQTVRSGANVLTF.

This clonotype was counted a few times. The chain carries TRBV20-1 and TRBJ1-1, with D possibly being TRBD1 (6 bases). Germline CDR1 is DFQATT and CDR2 is SNEGSKA (reference sequence). CDR3 length: 13 amino acids. V lost 0 bases to trimming and J lost 3 bases, with 8 bases between them. CDR3 sequence reads: CSAREGADTEAFF. The CDR3 nucleotides read TGCAGTGCTAGAGAGGGGGCGGACACTGAAGCTTTCTTT.

The chain has TRBV28 and TRBJ1-4; TRBD1 might be the D (5 bases). CDR3 length: 12 residues. Trimming stripped 7 bases from V and 6 bases from J, with 9 bases between. Germline V gives CDR1 MDHEN, CDR2 SYDVKM. CDR3 residues: CASTWGDEKLFF. The CDR3 DNA reads as TGTGCCAGCACGTGGGGGGATGAAAAACTGTTTTTT.

The V call is TRBV20-1, the J call TRBJ2-5, with 8 bases identical to TRBD2. The CDR3 covers 16 residues. The germline gives CDR1 DFQATT, CDR2 SNEGSKA (reference sequence). J was trimmed by 7 bases and V by 0 bases; bases with no gene match: 13. The CDR3 loop reads CSARDLAGGFAGTQYF. The CDR3 bases are TGCAGTGCTAGAGATCTTGCGGGAGGCTTCGCAGGGACCCAGTACTTC.

This chain joins TRBV11-1 and TRBJ2-1; tentatively, D is TRBD1 or TRBD2 (5 bases each). Germline CDR1 is SGHAT and CDR2 is FQDESV (reference sequence). Trimming removed 5 bases at V and 9 bases at J, with 14 bases between. CDR3 length equals 13 residues. The CDR3 sequence is CASSIGTVAEQFF. The CDR3 DNA sequence: TGTGCCAGCAGCATCGGGACGGTGGCTGAGCAGTTCTTC.

The genes are TRBV7-9 and TRBJ1-1; TRBD1 matches 8 bases. Germline CDR1 is SEHNR and CDR2 is FQNEAQ (reference sequence). Losses at the gene ends were 5 bases for V and 11 bases for J; bases not matched to a gene: 7. This CDR3 has 12 residues. Here the CDR3 DNA reads TGTGCCAGCAGCCCGAGGACAGGGAGGGCTTTCTTT. Encoded protein: CASSPRTGRAFF. Drawing the rest from reference TRBV7-9 and TRBJ1-1, the complete variable domain is DTGVSQNPRHKITKRGQNVTFRCDPISEHNRLYWYRQTLGQGPEFLTYFQNEAQLEKSRLLSDRFSAERPKGSFSTLEIQRTEQGDSAMYLCASSPRTGRAFFGQGTRLTVV.

This clonotype qualifies as medium-sized (0.01 to 0.1%). V gene TRBV20-1 combines with J gene TRBJ1-5; D is undetermined. Germline-derived CDR1 and CDR2 are DFQATT and SNEGSKA (reference sequence). Trimming pared 3 bases from V and 4 bases from J, leaving 7 bases between. CDR3 length: 12 residues. This CDR3 is CSASPDNQPQHF. CDR3 in DNA: TGCAGTGCTAGCCCAGATAATCAGCCCCAGCATTTT.

This clonotype has only a few counts. The chain uses TRBV28 and TRBJ2-5; 10 bases are a match to TRBD1. This CDR3 comprises 14 residues. Looked up from germline, CDR1 is MDHEN and CDR2 is SYDVKM. The junction had 6 bases not matched to a gene; V was cut back by 6 bases and J by 5 bases. In DNA form, the CDR3 reads TGTGCCAGCAGGGAGACAGGGGGCGGGGAGACCCAGTACTTC. Translating it yields CASRETGGGETQYF.

This chain connects TRBV11-3 to TRBJ2-1; D is uncertain. Germline lookup yields CDR1 SGHNT and CDR2 YENEEA. V was trimmed by 2 bases and J by 9 bases, leaving 14 bases between them. The CDR3 spans 14 residues. DNA of the CDR3: TGTGCCAGCAGCTTAAGGTCGGCGTCAGGTGAGCAGTTCTTC. Translated: CASSLRSASGEQFF.

The rearrangement joins TRBV7-6 to TRBJ2-7; D may match TRBD1 or TRBD2 (5 bases each). CDR3 length equals 15 residues. CDR1 and CDR2 (germline): SGHVS, FNYEAQ. Trimming cost V 1 base and J 0 bases, with 10 bases left between them. The CDR3 DNA reads TGTGCCAGCAGCTTAGGGGCAGGGAGCTCCTACGAGCAGTACTTC. Translation: CASSLGAGSSYEQYF.

The chain carries TRBV6-2 or TRBV6-3 and TRBJ2-5; TRBD1 matches at 12 bases. There are 17 residues in the CDR3. Germline V lookup: CDR1 MNHEY, CDR2 SVGEGT. After removal of 6 bases from V and 1 base from J, the junction contained 9 bases not matched to a gene. CDR3 in DNA: TGTGCCAGCAGGCATACTCCGGGACAGGGGGCCCAAGAGACCCAGTACTTC. It is translated as CASRHTPGQGAQETQYF.

The rearrangement uses TRBV19 and TRBJ2-7; maybe TRBD1 (5 bases). The CDR3 consists of 15 residues. Germline V gives CDR1 LNHDA, CDR2 SQIVND (reference sequence). V lost 4 bases, J lost 4 bases, and 17 bases lay in between. CDR3 in DNA: TGTGCCAGTAGTACCACTAACCCCCAGGGTTACGAGCAGTACTTC. This encodes CASSTTNPQGYEQYF.

The CDR3 sequence: CASSLSGPGKGTDTQYF. The DNA for the CDR3 is TGTGCCAGTAGCCTATCCGGGCCCGGGAAGGGCACAGATACGCAGTATTTT. V is TRBV19 and J is TRBJ2-3; D is perhaps TRBD2 (5 bases). V was pared by 6 bases and J by 1 base, with 20 bases between. CDR1 LNHDA and CDR2 SQIVND come from the germline V gene (reference sequence). The CDR3 extends over 17 amino acids.

As to this clonotype: At one end, the junction sequence differs from germline, possibly due to a read error. This chain connects TRBV27 to TRBJ1-1; 7 nucleotides line up with TRBD1. The CDR3 consists of 15 residues. Germline V lookup: CDR1 MNHEY, CDR2 SMNVEV (reference sequence). DNA for the CDR3: TGTGCCAACAGTTCCCCGGGACAGTTCGTTGATTTTGCTTTCTTT. Protein product: CANSSPGQFVDFAFF.

V is TRBV27 and J is TRBJ2-2; D is ambiguous. V lost 3 bases to trimming and J lost 1 base, with 6 bases between them. Germline values: CDR1 MNHEY, CDR2 SMNVEV (reference sequence). The CDR3 has 14 residues. The CDR3 reads CASSFRQNTGELFF. Written as DNA, the CDR3 is TGTGCCAGCAGTTTTCGACAGAACACCGGGGAGCTGTTTTTT.

The rearrangement links TRBV28 to TRBJ2-3; 10 bases agree with TRBD2. This CDR3 is built from 17 residues. Trimming removed 5 bases from V and 4 bases from J; junction bases left unmatched: 12. Germline CDR1 MDHEN, CDR2 SYDVKM. CDR3 DNA sequence: TGTGCCAGCAGTCCCTGGTTGAGCGGGAGGGCCCCAGATACGCAGTATTTT. Its protein product is CASSPWLSGRAPDTQYF.

This chain connects TRBV6-1 to TRBJ2-3; D call uncertain. Germline V gene lookup returns CDR1 MNHNS and CDR2 SASEGT. V was clipped by 1 base and J by 4 bases, with 6 bases between them. The CDR3 has 13 residues. The CDR3 reads CASSEGMPDTQYF. CDR3 coding DNA: TGTGCCAGCAGTGAAGGGATGCCAGATACGCAGTATTTT.

V and J are TRBV19 and TRBJ2-7; 7 nucleotides agree with TRBD1. In germline, CDR1 is LNHDA, CDR2 SQIVND (reference sequence). The trim removed 5 bases at V and 5 bases at J, leaving 9 bases unmatched. The CDR3 is 14 amino acids. The CDR3: CASSAPGQPHEQYF. In DNA, the CDR3 is TGTGCCAGTAGTGCCCCGGGACAGCCCCACGAGCAGTACTTC.

The chain uses TRBV6-5 and TRBJ2-7, with D tentatively TRBD1 (6 bases). In germline, CDR1 is MNHEY, CDR2 SVGAGI. The V and J ends lost 0 bases and 7 bases respectively, with 16 bases between them. This CDR3 spans 15 amino acids. The CDR3 protein is CASSYSTGGLLEQYF. CDR3 nucleotides: TGTGCCAGCAGTTACTCGACAGGAGGATTACTGGAGCAGTACTTC.

The chain links TRBV12-3 or TRBV12-4 to TRBJ1-2, with unresolved D. The CDR3 is 13 amino acids. V gave up 3 bases and J gave up 7 bases, with 12 bases separating them. The CDR3 DNA is TGTGCCAGCAGTTTGTGGAGAGGGCCTGGCTACACCTTC. This encodes CASSLWRGPGYTF.

This chain links TRBV7-8 with TRBJ1-1, with D possibly being TRBD1 (5 bases). Germline V CDR1 and CDR2: SGHVS, FQNEAQ. The ends were cut back, 5 bases at V and 1 base at J, with 8 bases in the middle. This CDR3 contains 13 residues. The DNA for the CDR3 is TGTGCCAGCAGCGAGGGGCCGAACACTGAAGCTTTCTTT. The encoded protein is CASSEGPNTEAFF.

This chain joins TRBV15 and TRBJ2-2, with a possible D match to TRBD1 (6 bases). CDR3 size: 17 residues. V was clipped by 0 bases and J by 2 bases, with 13 bases between them. CDR1 LNHNV and CDR2 YYDKDF come from the germline V gene (reference sequence). The CDR3 spells CATSREGTGRNTGELFF. For the CDR3, the DNA is TGTGCCACCAGCAGAGAGGGCACAGGGAGAAACACCGGGGAGCTGTTTTTT.

V is TRBV7-2 and J is TRBJ2-7; unclear D gene. CDR3 length: 13 amino acids. Between the trimmed V and J ends, which lost 2 bases and 2 bases, there was a span of 7 bases. CDR1 is SGHTA and CDR2 is FQGNSA in the germline V gene. This chain's CDR3 is CASSLSTAYEQYF. Written as DNA, the CDR3 is TGTGCCAGCAGCTTATCAACCGCCTACGAGCAGTACTTC.

The genes are TRBV20-1 and TRBJ2-1; D ambiguous. Germline-derived CDR1 and CDR2 are DFQATT and SNEGSKA (reference sequence). This CDR3 has 10 residues. Trimming cost V 3 bases and J 8 bases, with 5 bases left between them. The CDR3 coding sequence is TGCAGTGCTAGGGGTGATGAGCAGTTCTTC. Translated: CSARGDEQFF.